These 15 T cell receptor beta chains were all obtained from the same sample, sequenced in a study of T-cell memory formation after mild COVID-19. Each CDR3 protein gets one entry after TCRdb re-called the 5' RACE reads with MiXCR. This sample has about 150,000 distinct CDR3 sequences, with 15% to 20% found just once. Sequenced input: PBMCs or a T cell subset sorted from them (not recorded which). The receptors originated from an adult woman who had mild COVID-19 (a few samples of this study predate the infection). Cell type and time point are not known.

The CDR3 DNA sequence: TGCGCCAGCAGCCAAGGACTAGCGGGATACTCTGGGGCCAACGTCCTGACTTTC. Its protein is CASSQGLAGYSGANVLTF. The J gene is TRBJ2-6, the V gene TRBV4-3; 11 nucleotides align to TRBD2. Germline V gene data show CDR1 as LGHNA and CDR2 as YSLEER. This CDR3 comprises 18 residues. The trim removed 1 base at V and 0 bases at J, leaving 2 bases unmatched.

The chain employs TRBV29-1 and TRBJ2-3; 7 nucleotides agree with TRBD2. CDR3 size: 17 residues. Per germline, CDR1 SQVTM and CDR2 ANQGSEA. V lost 6 bases and J lost 0; bases outside the gene matches: 15. The CDR3 sequence: CSVLTPGLRTSTDTQYF. Here the CDR3 DNA reads TGCAGCGTACTCACACCGGGACTAAGAACTAGCACAGATACGCAGTATTTT.

This clonotype was detected only a few times. V and J are TRBV29-1 and TRBJ1-1; D is possibly TRBD1 (5 bases). This CDR3 region has 13 residues. CDR1 is SQVTM, CDR2 ANQGSEA, per germline. Trimming pared 6 bases from V and 0 bases from J, leaving 11 bases between. The CDR3 DNA sequence: TGCAGCGTCTCGGGACTCATGAACACTGAAGCTTTCTTT. It specifies CSVSGLMNTEAFF.

This clonotype was recorded a few times. The J gene is TRBJ1-3, the V gene TRBV30; no clear D. This CDR3 has 18 residues. V lost 5 bases to trimming and J lost 4 bases, with 27 bases between them. Germline-derived CDR1 and CDR2 are GTSNPN and SVGIG (reference sequence). CDR3 protein: CAWSLLRTLTGEGNTIYF. CDR3 nucleotide sequence: TGTGCCTGGTCGTTGCTTCGGACTCTGACCGGGGAGGGAAACACCATATATTTT.

This clonotype was seen more than once but under ten times. V is TRBV29-1 and J is TRBJ2-1; perhaps D is TRBD1 or TRBD2 (6 bases each). The V end was cut by 6 bases, the J end by 4 bases, with 19 bases between. Germline CDR1 reads SQVTM; CDR2 reads ANQGSEA. The CDR3 has 15 residues. The CDR3 region has the DNA TGCAGCGTCCGCAAGGGGGGAGACGCGTACAATGAGCAGTTCTTC. This gives the protein CSVRKGGDAYNEQFF.

The sample holds a few counts of this clonotype. This chain uses TRBV5-1 with TRBJ2-7, with no clear D. The germline V gene encodes CDR1 SGHRS and CDR2 YFSETQ. V lost 0 bases and J 2 bases, leaving 9 bases between the germline ends. This CDR3 has 14 amino acids. In nucleotides, the CDR3 is TGCGCCAGCAGCTTGGGATCCGTTACCTACGAGCAGTACTTC. It encodes CASSLGSVTYEQYF. Full variable domain (missing parts from reference TRBV5-1 and TRBJ2-7): KAGVTQTPRYLIKTRGQQVTLSCSPISGHRSVSWYQQTPGQGLQFLFEYFSETQRNKGNFPGRFSGRQFSNSRSEMNVSTLELGDSALYLCASSLGSVTYEQYFGPGTRLTVT.

This clonotype was seen many times. The chain combines TRBV7-9 with TRBJ1-2; D not certain. Trimming shortened V by 4 bases and J by 11 bases, and 11 bases separated the two germline ends. The CDR3 extends over 11 amino acids. The germline CDR1 and CDR2 sequences are SEHNR and FQNEAQ (reference sequence). The CDR3 region is CASSSIPVYTF. CDR3 nucleotide sequence: TGTGCCAGCAGCTCCATACCGGTGTACACCTTC.

This clonotype occurred a few times. The chain carries TRBV6-1 and TRBJ2-1; tentative D call: TRBD2 (6 bases). Trimming removed 1 base from V and 6 bases from J, with 13 bases in between. This CDR3 contains 15 residues. Germline V gene data show CDR1 as MNHNS and CDR2 as SASEGT. The CDR3 coding sequence is TGTGCCAGCAGTGAAGGGGTGACTAGTGTCAATGAGCAGTTCTTC. This gives the protein CASSEGVTSVNEQFF.

This clonotype was recorded a few times. V gene TRBV12-3 or TRBV12-4 combines with J gene TRBJ1-2, with 8 nucleotides matching TRBD1. V trimming: 4 bases; J trimming: 6 bases; junction bases outside the gene matches: 7. This CDR3 is 14 amino acids long. The CDR3 sequence: CASSSPVTGDGYTF. CDR3 in DNA: TGTGCCAGCAGTTCGCCCGTGACAGGGGATGGCTACACCTTC.

This clonotype has a handful of counts. This chain connects TRBV6-5 to TRBJ2-3; D may be TRBD1 (6 bases). V shed 6 bases and J shed 7 bases, with 11 bases lying between them. CDR3 length: 12 residues. Germline V gives CDR1 MNHEY, CDR2 SVGAGI. CDR3 sequence (DNA): TGTGCCAGCAGCTGGCAGGGGAATACGCAGTATTTT. It specifies CASSWQGNTQYF.

This clonotype was counted between two and nine times. The chain couples TRBV7-2 to TRBJ2-3; D is possibly TRBD2 (6 bases). The CDR3 contains 13 residues. The germline V gene encodes CDR1 SGHTA and CDR2 FQGNSA. V was cut by 4 bases and J by 4 bases, with 9 bases left in between. The CDR3 is CASSSRLADTQYF. CDR3 sequence (DNA): TGTGCCAGCAGCTCGAGACTAGCAGATACGCAGTATTTT. Full variable domain (missing parts from reference TRBV7-2 and TRBJ2-3): GAGVSQSPSNKVTEKGKDVELRCDPISGHTALYWYRQSLGQGLEFLIYFQGNSAPDKSGLPSDRFSAERTGGSVSTLTIQRTQQEDSAVYLCASSSRLADTQYFGPGTRLTVL.

The chain couples TRBV12-3 or TRBV12-4 to TRBJ1-5; D not resolved. This CDR3 is built from 15 residues. The V gene lost 2 bases and the J gene lost 0 bases, with 8 bases spanning the gap. The CDR3 loop is CASSLRVSSNQPQHF. CDR3 DNA sequence: TGTGCCAGCAGTTTAAGGGTGTCTAGCAATCAGCCCCAGCATTTT.

There are a few counts of this clonotype. The J gene is TRBJ2-3, the V gene TRBV11-1; tentative D call: TRBD2 (7 bases). Germline values: CDR1 SGHAT, CDR2 FQDESV (reference sequence). V was shortened by 5 bases and J by 11 bases, with 14 bases between the two germline ends. The CDR3 consists of 12 residues. DNA for the CDR3: TGTGCCAGCAGCATACAGGGAGGGAAGCAGTATTTT. Translation gives CASSIQGGKQYF.

This clonotype was observed a few times. The V call is TRBV5-1, the J call TRBJ2-5; 11 bases fit TRBD1. The V and J ends lost 4 bases and 3 bases, in that order; junction bases with no gene match: 5. The CDR3 has 15 residues. The V gene's germline CDR1 is SGHRS and CDR2 YFSETQ. DNA for the CDR3: TGCGCCAGCAGCGAATTGGGACAGGGGGAAGAGACCCAGTACTTC. Protein sequence: CASSELGQGEETQYF.

This clonotype was observed a handful of times. The V call is TRBV6-5, the J call TRBJ2-7; 8 positions agree with TRBD2. The trim removed 6 bases at V and 0 bases at J, leaving 4 bases unmatched. Looked up from germline, CDR1 is MNHEY and CDR2 is SVGAGI. This CDR3 contains 14 residues. CDR3 protein: CASRSGTSSYEQYF. Written as DNA, the CDR3 is TGTGCCAGCAGGTCCGGGACTAGCTCCTACGAGCAGTACTTC.